This entry lists 30 T cell receptor beta chains sequenced from one sample in a study of sequential checkpoint blockade in melanoma. TCRdb keeps only in-frame clones here, not all; method: immunoSEQ multiplex PCR. The profile shows about 13,000 clones, approximately 82% of them singletons. Treatment reported: randomized to nivolumab then ipilimumab (arm A) or the reverse (arm B). The sample here was CD8+ T cells sorted from blood (inferred from file names), taken from a patient given nivolumab and ipilimumab in sequence. These receptors were collected from a human donor with melanoma.

In this sample, this clone turned up once. The chain recombines TRBV27 with TRBJ1-5; D call uncertain. The V gene's germline CDR1 is MNHEY and CDR2 SMNVEV (reference sequence). V lost 5 bases and J lost 2, with 13 bases in between. The CDR3 has 15 amino acids. The DNA of the CDR3 is TGTGCCAGCAGTCCACGGACCGGGGGCAATCAGCCCCAGCATTTT. Its protein product is CASSPRTGGNQPQHF.

V gene TRBV9 combines with J gene TRBJ2-1; maybe TRBD2 (5 bases). V gave up 5 bases and J gave up 8 bases, with 8 bases separating them. CDR1 SGDLS and CDR2 YYNGEE come from the germline V gene. The CDR3 totals 11 residues. The DNA of the CDR3 is TGTGCCAGCAGTGAGGGCCATGAGCAGTTCTTC. It encodes CASSEGHEQFF. The full variable domain, its missing parts supplied by reference TRBV9 and TRBJ2-1, is DSGVTQTPKHLITATGQRVTLRCSPRSGDLSVYWYQQSLDQGLQFLIQYYNGEERAKGNILERFSAQQFPDLHSELNLSSLELGDSALYFCASSEGHEQFFGPGTRLTVL.

V is TRBV7-3 and J is TRBJ1-1, with 10 bases identical to TRBD1. V shed 5 bases, J shed 1 base, and the junction held 4 bases outside the gene matches. Germline values: CDR1 SGHTA, CDR2 FQGTGA. The CDR3 sequence is 15 residues long. The CDR3 nucleotides read TGTGCCAGCAGCCCGACAGGGGGCGCGAACACTGAAGCTTTCTTT. This sequence encodes CASSPTGGANTEAFF.

The CDR3 bases are TGTGCCAGCAGCTTAGGTCTAGCGAGCACAGATACGCAGTATTTT. Translation gives CASSLGLASTDTQYF. V usage is TRBV7-6 and J usage is TRBJ2-3; tentative D call: TRBD2 (6 bases). Trimming took 1 base from V and 0 from J, leaving 8 bases between them. The CDR3 runs 15 residues. The V gene's germline CDR1 is SGHVS and CDR2 FNYEAQ. The full variable domain, its missing parts supplied by reference TRBV7-6 and TRBJ2-3, is GAGVSQSPRYKVTKRGQDVALRCDPISGHVSLYWYRQALGQGPEFLTYFNYEAQQDKSGLPNDRFSAERPEGSISTLTIQRTEQRDSAMYRCASSLGLASTDTQYFGPGTRLTVL.

The chain carries TRBV4-3 and TRBJ2-7; D gene ambiguous. CDR3 length equals 14 residues. Trimming stripped 4 bases from V and 4 bases from J, with 14 bases between. Per germline, CDR1 LGHNA and CDR2 YSLEER. CDR3 loop: CASSPSYGPYEQYF. DNA for the CDR3: TGCGCCAGCAGCCCCTCTTATGGGCCTTACGAGCAGTACTTC.

This clone has a handful of counts. The chain couples TRBV11-2 to TRBJ2-4; 9 bases agree with TRBD1. V gave up 3 bases and J gave up 0 bases; unmatched junction bases: 6. The V gene's germline CDR1 is SGHAT and CDR2 FQNNGV. The CDR3 loop spans 17 amino acids. The CDR3 DNA is TGTGCCAGCAGCTTCGACCGGGACAGGGCAGCCAAAAACATTCAGTACTTC. Translated: CASSFDRDRAAKNIQYF.

This clone was detected only a few times. The chain recombines TRBV7-2 with TRBJ1-4; tentatively, D is TRBD1 (6 bases). The CDR3 covers 16 residues. With 4 bases removed from V and 0 bases from J, the gap between germline ends came to 12 bases. Per germline, CDR1 SGHTA and CDR2 FQGNSA. The CDR3 nucleotides are TGTGCCAGCAGCTCTAACAGGGCTGCAACTAATGAAAAACTGTTTTTT. Translated: CASSSNRAATNEKLFF. The full variable domain, with the rest looked up from reference TRBV7-2 and TRBJ1-4, is GAGVSQSPSNKVTEKGKDVELRCDPISGHTALYWYRQSLGQGLEFLIYFQGNSAPDKSGLPSDRFSAERTGGSVSTLTIQRTQQEDSAVYLCASSSNRAATNEKLFFGSGTQLSVL.

V and J are TRBV18 and TRBJ2-7; 9 bases fit TRBD2. Germline V lookup: CDR1 KGHSH, CDR2 LQKENI. V shed 6 bases, J shed 5 bases, and the junction held 14 bases outside the gene matches. The CDR3 contains 16 residues. In DNA form, the CDR3 reads TGTGCCAGCTCCCCCGGGGAGCGGGAGGTGTCTGACGAGCAGTACTTC. Amino acid sequence: CASSPGEREVSDEQYF.

The chain joins TRBV7-9 to TRBJ2-1; 12 bases fit TRBD2. After removal of 4 bases from V and 2 bases from J, the junction contained 3 bases not matched to a gene. CDR1 and CDR2 (germline): SEHNR, FQNEAQ (reference sequence). CDR3 length: 16 amino acids. CDR3 nucleotides: TGTGCCAGCAGCTCCTCTAGCGGGGGGGCCTACAATGAGCAGTTCTTC. This gives the protein CASSSSSGGAYNEQFF. The entire variable domain, with the rest obtained from reference TRBV7-9 and TRBJ2-1, is as follows: DTGVSQNPRHKITKRGQNVTFRCDPISEHNRLYWYRQTLGQGPEFLTYFQNEAQLEKSRLLSDRFSAERPKGSFSTLEIQRTEQGDSAMYLCASSSSSGGAYNEQFFGPGTRLTVL.

The J gene is TRBJ2-7, the V gene TRBV19; no clear D gene. Germline loops: CDR1 LNHDA, CDR2 SQIVND (reference sequence). V was cut by 1 base and J by 1 base, with 11 bases left in between. The length of the CDR3 is 15 residues. The CDR3 sequence: CASSIAPQESYEQYF. CDR3 sequence (DNA): TGTGCCAGTAGTATAGCTCCCCAGGAATCCTACGAGCAGTACTTC.

V usage is TRBV7-2 and J usage is TRBJ1-4; D gene uncertain. CDR1 and CDR2 from the germline V gene are SGHTA and FQGNSA. CDR3 length: 14 amino acids. V was clipped by 5 bases and J by 7 bases, with 14 bases between them. The CDR3 reads CASSPADGGEKLFF. The CDR3, as DNA: TGTGCCAGCAGCCCGGCTGATGGCGGTGAAAAACTGTTTTTT.

The chain uses TRBV7-9 and TRBJ2-7; D gene ambiguous. V was cut by 3 bases and J by 0 bases, with 15 bases left in between. The germline gives CDR1 SEHNR, CDR2 FQNEAQ (reference sequence). The CDR3 extends over 16 amino acids. The CDR3 nucleotides are TGTGCCAGCAGCTTCAGTCAGGCCTCGAGCTCCTACGAGCAGTACTTC. This sequence encodes CASSFSQASSSYEQYF.

This chain joins TRBV7-3 and TRBJ2-2, with 12 bases matching TRBD1. CDR3 length: 15 residues. J gave up 6 bases and V 4 bases, and 3 bases lay outside the gene matches. From germline, CDR1 is SGHTA and CDR2 FQGTGA. CDR3 amino acids: CASSSGTGGPGELFF. The CDR3 DNA reads as TGTGCCAGCAGCTCCGGGACAGGGGGCCCCGGGGAGCTGTTTTTT.

The chain links TRBV28 to TRBJ2-1; the match to TRBD2 covers 7 bases. From germline, CDR1 is MDHEN and CDR2 SYDVKM. The CDR3 sequence is 15 residues long. The ends lost 7 bases at V and 3 bases at J; junction bases unmatched: 9. The CDR3 protein is CASNKGAGHYNEQFF. CDR3 DNA: TGTGCCAGCAATAAGGGAGCGGGGCACTACAATGAGCAGTTCTTC.

This chain uses TRBV6-6 with TRBJ1-1, with D unresolved. The length of the CDR3 is 11 residues. The V gene lost 7 bases and the J gene lost 1 base, with 4 bases spanning the gap. Germline CDR1 and CDR2: MNHNY and SVGAGI (reference sequence). CDR3 DNA sequence: TGTGCCAGCAACTCGAACACTGAAGCTTTCTTT. It translates to CASNSNTEAFF.

The gene calls are TRBV9 and TRBJ2-1, with 9 bases aligning to TRBD2. V lost 0 bases to trimming and J lost 10 bases; unmatched junction nucleotides: 5. Per germline, CDR1 SGDLS and CDR2 YYNGEE. The CDR3 is made up of 14 amino acids. CDR3 DNA: TGTGCCAGCAGCGTAGATCTGGCGGGAGGGGAGCAGTTCTTC. This translates into CASSVDLAGGEQFF.

Here the CDR3 reads CASSYGRGGNQPQHF. The CDR3 region has the DNA TGTGCCAGCAGTTACGGCAGGGGAGGCAATCAGCCCCAGCATTTT. The J gene is TRBJ1-5, the V gene TRBV6-5, with D tentatively TRBD1 (6 bases). V was clipped by 2 bases and J by 2 bases, with 10 bases between them. This CDR3 spans 15 amino acids. The germline V gene has CDR1 MNHEY and CDR2 SVGAGI.

The V and J genes are TRBV27 and TRBJ1-6; a possible D gene is TRBD1 (5 bases). V lost 6 bases to trimming and J lost 1 base, with 13 bases between them. The V gene's germline CDR1 is MNHEY and CDR2 SMNVEV (reference sequence). This CDR3 is 16 amino acids long. CDR3 in amino acids: CASRGREGSYNSPLHF. Here the CDR3 DNA reads TGTGCCAGCAGGGGGAGGGAGGGGTCCTATAATTCACCCCTCCACTTT.

V usage is TRBV11-1 and J usage is TRBJ2-1; 7 nucleotides align to TRBD2. V dropped 1 base and J dropped 8; count of bases not matched to a gene: 2. Per germline, CDR1 SGHAT and CDR2 FQDESV (reference sequence). The CDR3 has 13 residues. CDR3 sequence (DNA): TGTGCCAGCAGCTTAGGGGGGGGGTATGAGCAGTTCTTC. Its protein is CASSLGGGYEQFF. Complete variable domain (other parts from reference TRBV11-1 and TRBJ2-1): EAEVAQSPRYKITEKSQAVAFWCDPISGHATLYWYRQILGQGPELLVQFQDESVVDDSQLPKDRFSAERLKGVDSTLKIQPAELGDSAMYLCASSLGGGYEQFFGPGTRLTVL.

V and J are TRBV19 and TRBJ1-5, with a weak D call TRBD1 (5 bases). CDR1 LNHDA and CDR2 SQIVND come from the germline V gene (reference sequence). The CDR3 has 17 residues. V was trimmed by 3 bases and J by 4 bases, leaving 19 bases between them. The CDR3 spells CASSILDSVGTNQPQHF. CDR3 nucleotide sequence: TGTGCCAGTAGTATCCTCGACAGCGTAGGAACAAATCAGCCCCAGCATTTT. The full variable domain, its missing parts supplied by reference TRBV19 and TRBJ1-5, is DGGITQSPKYLFRKEGQNVTLSCEQNLNHDAMYWYRQDPGQGLRLIYYSQIVNDFQKGDIAEGYSVSREKKESFPLTVTSAQKNPTAFYLCASSILDSVGTNQPQHFGDGTRLSIL.

The rearrangement links TRBV25-1 to TRBJ2-1; possibly TRBD1 for D (6 bases). Germline CDR1 MGHDK, CDR2 SYGVNS. The CDR3 consists of 13 residues. V lost 3 bases and J lost 9, with 12 bases in between. The CDR3 reads CASSDSGVAEQFF. The CDR3 DNA follows: TGTGCCAGCAGTGATTCAGGGGTGGCTGAGCAGTTCTTC.

The table lists this clone with a count of one. The chain is built from TRBV12-2 and TRBJ2-1; TRBD1 is the table's D call and was not checked against the DNA. TRBV12-2 is tagged as a pseudogene. The CDR3 covers 15 residues. CDR3 in DNA: TGTGCAAGTCGCTCGACAGGGAAAGGGTACGATGAGCAGTTCTTC. Translating gives CASRSTGKGYDEQFF.

This chain connects TRBV7-9 to TRBJ1-6, with no clear D. The CDR3 is made up of 14 amino acids. The V end lost 4 bases, the J end lost 8 bases, and 12 bases lay between the germline ends. In germline, CDR1 is SEHNR, CDR2 FQNEAQ (reference sequence). The CDR3 DNA reads as TGTGCCAGCAGCTCGTCGTACGGGGATTCACCCCTCCACTTT. Its translation: CASSSSYGDSPLHF.

The CDR3 bases are TGTGCCAGCAGAGACAGGCGCGTCTATGGCTACACCTTC. As protein: CASRDRRVYGYTF. The chain has TRBV2 and TRBJ1-2; TRBD1 might be the D (6 bases). Germline lookup yields CDR1 SNHLY and CDR2 FYNNEI. The CDR3 extends over 13 amino acids. The germline V and J ends were trimmed by 6 bases and 4 bases, with 12 bases remaining between them.

The chain joins TRBV27 to TRBJ2-4, with a possible D match to TRBD2 (7 bases). This CDR3 region has 16 residues. The V end lost 4 bases, the J end lost 5 bases, and 18 bases lay between the germline ends. Germline V lookup: CDR1 MNHEY, CDR2 SMNVEV (reference sequence). The CDR3 DNA sequence: TGTGCCAGCAGTTCAATCACGGGGGGCCGGGAAAACATTCAGTACTTC. This encodes CASSSITGGRENIQYF.

This sequence joins TRBV6-6 and TRBJ2-7; the match to TRBD2 covers 8 bases. V lost 7 bases and J lost 3; bases outside the gene matches: 11. The CDR3 runs 15 residues. Germline loops: CDR1 MNHNY, CDR2 SVGAGI (reference sequence). The CDR3 DNA follows: TGTGCCAGCACAGACAGCACTAGCGGTGGCTACGAGCAGTACTTC. It codes for CASTDSTSGGYEQYF.

Only a few counts were recorded for this clone. The chain is built from TRBV9 and TRBJ1-2; 8 nucleotides line up with TRBD1. Losses at the gene ends were 2 bases for V and 8 bases for J; bases not matched to a gene: 11. The germline V gene encodes CDR1 SGDLS and CDR2 YYNGEE. CDR3 length: 15 residues. The CDR3 loop reads CASSVRDRIYDGYTF. The CDR3, as DNA: TGTGCCAGCAGCGTCCGGGACAGGATTTATGACGGCTACACCTTC.

The chain carries TRBV9 and TRBJ1-2; possibly TRBD1 for D (6 bases). Trimming stripped 3 bases from V and 4 bases from J, with 16 bases between. Germline lookup yields CDR1 SGDLS and CDR2 YYNGEE. The CDR3 covers 15 residues. The CDR3 protein is CASSGLREGVYGYTF. CDR3 nucleotide sequence: TGTGCCAGCAGCGGCCTAAGAGAGGGGGTCTATGGCTACACCTTC.

J is TRBJ2-7 and V is TRBV7-9, with 10 bases aligning to TRBD1. Germline loops: CDR1 SEHNR, CDR2 FQNEAQ (reference sequence). V was pared by 5 bases and J by 2 bases, with 12 bases of the junction left unmatched. CDR3 size: 17 residues. CDR3 residues: CASSTITPDRGTYEQYF. The CDR3 DNA sequence: TGTGCCAGCAGCACAATTACCCCGGACAGGGGGACCTACGAGCAGTACTTC.

By sample share, this clone is medium-sized. The chain joins TRBV4-1 to TRBJ2-3; 7 bases match TRBD2. Germline V gene data show CDR1 as MGHRA and CDR2 as YSYEKL. Germline trimming cut 0 bases from V and 6 bases from J; bases unmatched to any gene: 9. The CDR3 loop spans 16 amino acids. DNA of the CDR3: TGCGCCAGCAGCCAAGATCCCCCGGGAGGAGGGGATACGCAGTATTTT. Translating it yields CASSQDPPGGGDTQYF.